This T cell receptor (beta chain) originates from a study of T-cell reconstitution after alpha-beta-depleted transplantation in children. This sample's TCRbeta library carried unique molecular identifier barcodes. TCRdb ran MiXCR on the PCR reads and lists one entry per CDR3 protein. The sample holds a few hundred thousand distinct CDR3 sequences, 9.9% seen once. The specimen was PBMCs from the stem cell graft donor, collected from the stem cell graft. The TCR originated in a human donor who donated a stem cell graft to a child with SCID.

This CDR3 is CASSPDRGNTGELFF. The DNA of the CDR3 is TGTGCCAGCAGTCCGGACAGGGGCAACACCGGGGAGCTGTTTTTT. This chain links TRBV6-4 with TRBJ2-2, with 9 bases matching TRBD1. Trimming cost V 5 bases and J 2 bases; bases outside gene matches: 3. CDR3 length equals 15 residues. CDR1 is MRHNA, CDR2 SNTAGT, per germline.